Shown below are 2 T cell receptor beta chains from a single sample sequenced in a study of Graves' ophthalmopathy and Graves' hyperthyroidism. Amplification of TCR beta CDR3 regions used RNA transcripts. Second-round multiplex PCR came after first-round RT-PCR with HTBI primers. TCRdb independently ran MiXCR on the multiplex PCR reads; one entry per CDR3 protein. This table has 500,000 to 700,000 distinct CDR3 sequences, approximately 35% appearing once. The specimen sequenced was peripheral blood or thyroid tissue (not recorded which). These receptors were collected from an adult man with Graves' hyperthyroidism.

This chain connects TRBV4-1 to TRBJ1-5; the D gene is possibly TRBD1 (6 bases). The germline gives CDR1 MGHRA, CDR2 YSYEKL. V was trimmed by 5 bases and J by 5 bases, leaving 19 bases between them. This CDR3 has 16 amino acids. The CDR3 spells CASSVQQGVGYQPQHF. The CDR3 DNA is TGCGCCAGCAGCGTACAACAGGGAGTCGGATATCAGCCCCAGCATTTT.

V gene TRBV7-9 combines with J gene TRBJ2-5, with 7 bases identical to TRBD2. V trimming: 5 bases; J trimming: 11 bases; junction bases outside the gene matches: 5. Germline CDR1 reads SEHNR; CDR2 reads FQNEAQ (reference sequence). This CDR3 has 11 residues. CDR3 residues: CASSERLAQYF. The CDR3 bases are TGTGCCAGCAGCGAGCGACTAGCACAGTACTTC.